This record covers a single T cell receptor beta chain. To make TCR beta libraries, researchers used iRepertoire HTBI primers and Arm-PCR of CDR3 regions. Each CDR3 protein gets one entry after TCRdb re-called the multiplex PCR reads with MiXCR. The profile covers 350,000 to 450,000 distinct CDR3 sequences, with about 15% appearing a single time and around 17% taken by the ten largest. This entry is derived from a study of regulatory T cells in long-lasting Graves disease. V gave up 4 bases and J gave up 5 bases; unmatched junction bases: 4. CDR3 length: 13 amino acids. CDR1 is SNHLY and CDR2 is FYNNEI in the germline V gene. Time point given: newly diagnosed GD, antithyroid drugs for less than 3 months. PBMC RNA served as the TCR library source. In addition, the sample was reused for a study of T cells in Graves' hyperthyroidism and ophthalmopathy. This second study notes: Participants, patients aged 18 to 65, had newly diagnosed hyperthyroidism with a duration under 2 months. Using the HTBI primer set, a first-round RT-PCR was run on the TCR CDR3.

The receptor's source is a woman aged 25 to 39 with Graves disease. The specimen comprised peripheral blood mononuclear cells (PBMCs), sampled at new diagnosis, from a patient treated with antithyroid drugs. The gene calls are TRBV2 and TRBJ2-5; 7 bases are a match to TRBD2. In nucleotides, the CDR3 is TGTGCCAGCAGTGGGGGAGGGATGGAGACCCAGTACTTC. Translated, it gives CASSGGGMETQYF.